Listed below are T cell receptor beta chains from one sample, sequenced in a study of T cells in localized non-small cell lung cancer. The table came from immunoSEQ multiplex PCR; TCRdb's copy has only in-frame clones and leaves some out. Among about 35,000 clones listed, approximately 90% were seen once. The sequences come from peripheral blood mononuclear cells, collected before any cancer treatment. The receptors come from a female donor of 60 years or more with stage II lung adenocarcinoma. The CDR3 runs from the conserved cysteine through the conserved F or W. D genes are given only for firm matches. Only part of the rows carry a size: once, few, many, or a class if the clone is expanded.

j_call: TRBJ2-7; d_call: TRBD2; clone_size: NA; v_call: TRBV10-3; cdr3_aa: CATHKGASGSYEQYF; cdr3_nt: TGTGCCACTCACAAGGGGGCTAGCGGGAGTTATGAGCAGTACTTC
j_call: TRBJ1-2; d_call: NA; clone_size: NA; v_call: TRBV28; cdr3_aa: CASRSPGYGYGYTF; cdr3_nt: TGTGCCAGCCGATCGCCCGGTTACGGCTATGGCTACACCTTC
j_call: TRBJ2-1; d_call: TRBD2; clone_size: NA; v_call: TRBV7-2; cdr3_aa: CASSLAPTSGSSEQFF; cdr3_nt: TGTGCCAGCAGCTTAGCGCCAACTAGCGGGAGTAGTGAGCAGTTCTTC
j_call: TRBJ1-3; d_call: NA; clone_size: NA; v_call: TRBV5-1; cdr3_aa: CASSQNSGNTIYF; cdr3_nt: TGCGCCAGCAGCCAGAACTCTGGAAACACCATATATTTT
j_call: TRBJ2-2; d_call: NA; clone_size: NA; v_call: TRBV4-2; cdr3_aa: CASSQSVELFF; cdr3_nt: TGTGCCAGCAGCCAAAGCGTGGAGCTGTTTTTT
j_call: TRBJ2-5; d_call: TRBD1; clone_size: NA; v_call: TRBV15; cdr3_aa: CATCTGQPRETQYF; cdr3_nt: TGTGCCACCTGCACGGGACAGCCCAGAGAGACCCAGTACTTC
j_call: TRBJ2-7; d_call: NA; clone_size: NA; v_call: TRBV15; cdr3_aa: CATSRENGRDEQYF; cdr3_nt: TGTGCCACCAGCAGAGAAAACGGGAGAGACGAGCAGTACTTC
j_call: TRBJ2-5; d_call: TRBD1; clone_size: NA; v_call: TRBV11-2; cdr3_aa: CASSFGVGDRAFETQYF; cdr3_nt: TGTGCCAGCAGCTTCGGGGTAGGCGACAGGGCCTTCGAGACCCAGTACTTC
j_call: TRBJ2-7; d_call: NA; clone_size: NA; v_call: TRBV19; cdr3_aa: CASSIRTGASYEQYF; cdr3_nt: TGTGCCAGTAGTATAAGGACGGGCGCTTCCTACGAGCAGTACTTC
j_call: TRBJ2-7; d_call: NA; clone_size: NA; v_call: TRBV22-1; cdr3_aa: CPGSAQTGERGYEQYF; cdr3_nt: TGTCCTGGGAGCGCACAGACGGGCGAACGTGGCTACGAGCAGTACTTC
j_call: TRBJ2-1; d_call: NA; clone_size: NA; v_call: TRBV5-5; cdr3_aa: CASSFLAVSSYNEQFF; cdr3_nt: TGTGCCAGCAGTTTCTTAGCGGTGAGCTCCTACAATGAGCAGTTCTTC
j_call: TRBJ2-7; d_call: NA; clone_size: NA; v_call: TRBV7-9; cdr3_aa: CASSLTTGQPGQYF; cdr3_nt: TGTGCCAGCAGCTTAACGACAGGCCAACCGGGGCAGTACTTC
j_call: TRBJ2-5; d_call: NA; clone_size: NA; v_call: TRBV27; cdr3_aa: CASSFLDREGVETQYF; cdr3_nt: TGTGCCAGCAGTTTCTTGGACAGGGAGGGAGTAGAGACCCAGTACTTC
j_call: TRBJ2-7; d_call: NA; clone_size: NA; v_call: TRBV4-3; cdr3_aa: CASSQDRETSPYEQYF; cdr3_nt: TGCGCCAGCAGCCAAGATAGAGAGACGAGTCCCTACGAGCAGTACTTC
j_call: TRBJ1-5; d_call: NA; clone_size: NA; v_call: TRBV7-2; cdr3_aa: CASSPSGYSNQPQHF; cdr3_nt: TGTGCCAGCAGCCCCTCCGGGTATAGCAATCAGCCCCAGCATTTT
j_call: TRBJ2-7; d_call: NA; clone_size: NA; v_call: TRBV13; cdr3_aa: CASSSPRDPYEQYF; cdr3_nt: TGTGCCAGCAGCTCCCCCAGGGACCCCTACGAGCAGTACTTC
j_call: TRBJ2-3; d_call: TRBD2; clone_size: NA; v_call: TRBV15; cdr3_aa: CATSITSGGPSDTDTQYF; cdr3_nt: TGTGCCACCAGCATTACTAGCGGGGGGCCTTCCGACACAGATACGCAGTATTTT
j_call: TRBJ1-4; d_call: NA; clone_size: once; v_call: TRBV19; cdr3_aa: CASSPGYEKLFF; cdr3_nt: TGTGCCAGTAGTCCTGGGTATGAAAAACTGTTTTTT
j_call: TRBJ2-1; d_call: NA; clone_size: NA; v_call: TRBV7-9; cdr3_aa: CASSPRGNRANEQFF; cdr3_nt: TGTGCCAGCAGCCCCAGAGGGAACAGGGCAAATGAGCAGTTCTTC
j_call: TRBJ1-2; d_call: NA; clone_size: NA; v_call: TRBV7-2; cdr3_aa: CASSLVGRLYGYTF; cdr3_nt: TGTGCCAGCAGCTTAGTAGGGCGTCTGTATGGCTACACCTTC
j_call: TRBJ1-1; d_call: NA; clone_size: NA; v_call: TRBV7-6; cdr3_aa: CASSGRGLIPNTEAFF; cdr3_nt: TGTGCCAGCAGCGGCAGGGGACTAATTCCGAACACTGAAGCTTTCTTT
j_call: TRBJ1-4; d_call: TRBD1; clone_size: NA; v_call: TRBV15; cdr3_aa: CATSRGTGREKLFF; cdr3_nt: TGTGCCACCAGCAGAGGGACAGGACGGGAAAAACTGTTTTTT
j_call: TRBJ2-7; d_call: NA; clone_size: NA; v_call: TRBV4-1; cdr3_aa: CASSHTGIYEQYF; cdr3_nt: TGCGCCAGCAGCCATACAGGGATCTACGAGCAGTACTTC
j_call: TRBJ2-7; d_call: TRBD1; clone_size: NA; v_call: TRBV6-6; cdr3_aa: CASRTGVDYEQYF; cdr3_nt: TGTGCCAGCAGGACAGGGGTAGACTACGAGCAGTACTTC
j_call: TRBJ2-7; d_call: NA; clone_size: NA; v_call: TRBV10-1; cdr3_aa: CARRDWGAGSYEQYF; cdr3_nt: TGCGCCAGGAGAGATTGGGGCGCCGGCTCCTACGAGCAGTACTTC